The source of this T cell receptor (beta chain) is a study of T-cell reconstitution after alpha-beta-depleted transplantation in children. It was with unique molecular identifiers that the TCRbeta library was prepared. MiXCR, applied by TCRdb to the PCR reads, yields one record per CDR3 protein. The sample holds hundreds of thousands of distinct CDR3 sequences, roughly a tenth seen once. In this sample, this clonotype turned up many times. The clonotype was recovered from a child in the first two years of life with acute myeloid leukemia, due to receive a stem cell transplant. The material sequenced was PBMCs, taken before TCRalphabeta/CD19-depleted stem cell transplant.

The CDR3: CASRTGNTDTQYF. In nucleotides, the CDR3 is TGTGCCAGCAGGACAGGGAACACAGATACGCAGTATTTT. The V and J genes are TRBV28 and TRBJ2-3; 7 nucleotides match TRBD1. With V trimmed by 6 bases and J by 2 bases, 2 bases remained unmatched. The length of the CDR3 is 13 residues. Germline loops: CDR1 MDHEN, CDR2 SYDVKM.